This T cell receptor (beta chain) was documented in a study of T cell responses to AZD1222 COVID-19 vaccine. Assay used: immunoSEQ multiplex PCR; TCRdb lists only in-frame clones, some missing. This table holds under 200,000 clones, 93% found once. The CDR3 extends over 15 amino acids. CDR1 SGDLS and CDR2 YYNGEE come from the germline V gene. The V gene lost 2 bases and the J gene lost 0 bases, with 9 bases spanning the gap. Study-wide findings and caveats: The study reported that nearly half of spike-specific TCRs target unmutated variant regions. AZD1222 recipients seropositive at baseline numbered only 5 to 7. Breadth and depth of Spike-specific TCRs rose after two AZD1222 doses.

As regards this clone: Antigen specificity is unknown.

This material consisted of peripheral blood, taken on day 0 of AZD1222 vaccination. The clonotype was recovered from an adult in good health. This chain connects TRBV9 to TRBJ2-1; D is ambiguous. CDR3 sequence (DNA): TGTGCCAGCAGCGTTACCTCGAGCTCCTACAATGAGCAGTTCTTC. Protein sequence: CASSVTSSSYNEQFF.